Listed below are T cell receptor beta chains from one sample, sequenced in a study of identical twins. TCRdb re-derived calls from the 5' RACE reads in MiXCR, one entry per CDR3 protein. The sample includes under 800,000 distinct CDR3 sequences, about 20% of them seen just once. These data also featured in a second study, about T cells expressing NK-cell markers.

The sequencing input was PBMCs. Receptors were obtained from a woman younger than 30 in good health. CDR3s include the opening cysteine and the closing phenylalanine or tryptophan. A D gene is named only where the DNA matches it firmly. Where a row states a size, it is once, few, many or the class of an expanded clone; other rows omit it.

NA,TRBJ1-1,TRBV20-1,few,CSSYPRGGRKNTEAFF,TGCAGTTCCTATCCCCGGGGCGGCAGGAAGAACACTGAAGCTTTCTTT
TRBD1,TRBJ2-7,TRBV29-1,NA,CSGRDRGNEQYF,TGCAGCGGGCGGGACAGGGGAAACGAGCAGTACTTC
NA,TRBJ1-1,TRBV11-2,NA,CAVKGHPNTEAFF,TGTGCCGTCAAGGGACACCCGAACACTGAAGCTTTCTTT
NA,TRBJ2-1,TRBV6-2/TRBV6-3,NA,CASSPRGGLGEQFF,TGTGCCAGCAGCCCAAGGGGGGGCCTCGGTGAGCAGTTCTTC
TRBD2,TRBJ2-1,TRBV6-2/TRBV6-3,NA,CASSTLAVTYNEQFF,TGTGCCAGCAGTACCCTAGCGGTAACCTACAATGAGCAGTTCTTC
NA,TRBJ2-3,TRBV5-6,many,CASGNGIPPDTQYF,TGTGCCAGCGGTAACGGGATCCCCCCAGATACGCAGTATTTT
TRBD1,TRBJ1-1,TRBV20-1,NA,CSATAGWTGNTEAFF,TGCAGTGCTACGGCAGGTTGGACAGGGAACACTGAAGCTTTCTTT
NA,TRBJ2-5,TRBV5-1,NA,CASSSPLGSRETQYF,TGCGCCAGCAGCTCCCCACTCGGGAGTCGGGAGACCCAGTACTTC
NA,TRBJ2-3,TRBV20-1,many,CSARRGAGTDTQYF,TGCAGTGCTAGGAGGGGGGCGGGCACAGATACGCAGTATTTT
TRBD2,TRBJ2-4,TRBV11-2,NA,CASSTVRRLAGAAKNIQYF,TGTGCCAGCAGCACCGTCCGGAGACTAGCGGGAGCTGCCAAAAACATTCAGTACTTC
TRBD2,TRBJ2-7,TRBV12-3/TRBV12-4,NA,CASSEGLAGLYEQYF,TGTGCCAGCAGTGAAGGACTAGCGGGACTCTACGAGCAGTACTTC
NA,TRBJ2-1,TRBV14,few,CASSQAGRYNEQFF,TGTGCCAGCAGCCAAGCAGGCAGATACAATGAGCAGTTCTTC
NA,TRBJ1-5,TRBV10-3,few,CANSRDANQPQHF,TGTGCCAATAGCAGGGACGCCAATCAGCCCCAGCATTTT